This TCR beta chain came from a study of T cell clones after liver transplantation. Study information: Apart from a few HCV-positive recipients, transplants were for non-autoimmune, non-viral reasons.

The data were produced by immunoSEQ multiplex PCR, yet TCRdb's version contains in-frame clones alone and is incomplete. This table has about 120,000 clones, over 75% appearing once. The CDR3 sequence is 16 residues long. The source material was CD4+ T cells from blood, sampled 12 months after liver transplant. The rearrangement links TRBV1 to TRBJ2-7. TRBV1 is an annotated pseudogene. The origin of this receptor is a human patient who received a liver transplant. Some T cells could come from the graft donor. CDR3 nucleotide sequence: TGCACCAGCAGCCAAACCAGGAGAGGGACCAGCTACGAGCAGTACTTC. As protein: CTSSQTRRGTSYEQYF.